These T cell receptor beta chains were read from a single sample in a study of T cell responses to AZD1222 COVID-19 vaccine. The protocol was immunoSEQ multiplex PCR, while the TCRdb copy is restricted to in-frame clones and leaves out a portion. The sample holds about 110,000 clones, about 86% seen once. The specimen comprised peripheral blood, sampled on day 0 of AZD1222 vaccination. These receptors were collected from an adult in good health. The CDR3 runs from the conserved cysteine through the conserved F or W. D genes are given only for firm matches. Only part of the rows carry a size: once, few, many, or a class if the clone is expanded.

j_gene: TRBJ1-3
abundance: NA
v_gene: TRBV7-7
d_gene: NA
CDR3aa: CASSLALGSGNTIYF
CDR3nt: TGTGCCAGCAGCTTAGCGCTGGGGTCTGGAAACACCATATATTTT

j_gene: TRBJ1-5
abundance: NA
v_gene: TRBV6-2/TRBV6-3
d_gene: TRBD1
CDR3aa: CASSPQGGSNQPQHF
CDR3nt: TGTGCCAGCAGTCCCCAGGGGGGTAGCAATCAGCCCCAGCATTTT

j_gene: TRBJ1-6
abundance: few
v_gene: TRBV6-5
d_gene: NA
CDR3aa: CASSYEGNSPLHF
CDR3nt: TGTGCCAGCAGTTACGAGGGGAATTCACCCCTCCACTTT

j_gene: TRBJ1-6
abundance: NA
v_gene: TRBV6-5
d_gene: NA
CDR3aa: CASSYSPFPDSPLHF
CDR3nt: TGTGCCAGCAGTTACTCGCCGTTTCCCGATTCACCCCTCCACTTT

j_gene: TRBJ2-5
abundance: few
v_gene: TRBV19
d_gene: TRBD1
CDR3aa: CATLDGTGPQETQYF
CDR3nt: TGTGCCACCCTTGACGGGACAGGCCCCCAAGAGACCCAGTACTTC

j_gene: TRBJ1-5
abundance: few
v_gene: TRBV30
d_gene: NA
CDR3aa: CAWTGGPNQPQHF
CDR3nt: TGTGCCTGGACCGGCGGACCCAATCAGCCCCAGCATTTT

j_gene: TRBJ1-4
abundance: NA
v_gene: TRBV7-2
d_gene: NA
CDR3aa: CASSPRREGFEKLFF
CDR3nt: TGTGCCAGCAGCCCAAGACGGGAGGGTTTTGAAAAACTGTTTTTT

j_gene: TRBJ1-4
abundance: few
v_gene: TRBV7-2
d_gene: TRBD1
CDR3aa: CASSATGVGNEKLFF
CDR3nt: TGTGCCAGCAGCGCCACAGGGGTGGGAAATGAAAAACTGTTTTTT

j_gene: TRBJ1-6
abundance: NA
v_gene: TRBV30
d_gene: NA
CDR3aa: CACLGRKRWPLHF
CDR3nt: TGTGCCTGTTTGGGACGGAAGAGGTGGCCCCTCCACTTT

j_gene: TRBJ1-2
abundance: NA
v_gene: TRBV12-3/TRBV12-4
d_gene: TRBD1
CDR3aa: CASTRQGPYGYTF
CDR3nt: TGTGCCAGCACGAGACAGGGTCCCTATGGCTACACCTTC

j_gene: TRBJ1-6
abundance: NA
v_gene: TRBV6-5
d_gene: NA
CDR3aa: CASMGGSSYNSPLHF
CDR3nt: TGTGCCAGCATGGGGGGTAGCTCCTATAATTCACCCCTCCACTTT

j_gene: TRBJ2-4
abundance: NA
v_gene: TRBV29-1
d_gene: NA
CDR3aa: CSGWVRGTENIQYF
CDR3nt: TGCAGCGGGTGGGTCCGGGGAACGGAAAACATTCAGTACTTC

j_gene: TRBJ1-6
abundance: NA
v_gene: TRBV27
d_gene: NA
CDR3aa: CASSESLGDSPLHF
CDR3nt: TGTGCCAGCAGTGAGTCACTCGGCGATTCACCCCTCCACTTT

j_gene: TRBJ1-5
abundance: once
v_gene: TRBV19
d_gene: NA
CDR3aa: CASSIGGMVNQPQHF
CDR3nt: TGTGCCAGTAGTATTGGAGGGATGGTCAATCAGCCCCAGCATTTT

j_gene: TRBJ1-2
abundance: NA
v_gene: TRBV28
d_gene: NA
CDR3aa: CASSFPGDYGYTF
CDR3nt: TGTGCCAGCAGTTTTCCAGGGGACTATGGCTACACCTTC

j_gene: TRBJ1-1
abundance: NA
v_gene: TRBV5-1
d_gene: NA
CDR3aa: CASSFQGSSEAFF
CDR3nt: TGCGCCAGCAGCTTTCAGGGGTCGTCTGAAGCTTTCTTT

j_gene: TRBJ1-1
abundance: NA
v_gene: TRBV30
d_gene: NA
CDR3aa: CAWSGNPGRGITEAFF
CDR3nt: TGTGCCTGGAGTGGGAACCCGGGACGGGGGATCACTGAAGCTTTCTTT

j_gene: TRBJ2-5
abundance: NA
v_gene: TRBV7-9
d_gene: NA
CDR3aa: CASSFPIRLETQYF
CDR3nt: TGTGCCAGCAGCTTCCCCATCAGACTGGAGACCCAGTACTTC

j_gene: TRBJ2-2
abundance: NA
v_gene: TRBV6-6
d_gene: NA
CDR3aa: CAAWEGGYTGELFF
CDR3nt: TGTGCCGCATGGGAGGGGGGTTACACCGGGGAGCTGTTTTTT

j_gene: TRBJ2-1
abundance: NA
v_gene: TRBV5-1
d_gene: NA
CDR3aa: CASSLTGFFYNEQFF
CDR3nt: TGCGCCAGCAGCCTAACAGGGTTCTTCTACAATGAGCAGTTCTTC

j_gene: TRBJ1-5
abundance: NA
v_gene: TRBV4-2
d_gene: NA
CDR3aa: CASSSGGYQPQHF
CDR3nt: TGTGCCAGCAGCTCGGGAGGCTATCAGCCCCAGCATTTT